This T cell receptor beta chain was sequenced during a study of monozygotic twins with cystic fibrosis (dated by TCRdb to 2020 to 2022). Concerning the study at large: Barcoded libraries were prepared with roughly 16 PCR cycles from three micrograms of fragmented DNA. Twins were ranked among about 990 cohort participants for weight-for-height and FEVPerc (FEV1 disease centile) on the day of blood sampling. Data for three of the twin pairs had been reported previously in another context. Ten female and six male twin pairs, aged about 2.0 to 36.4 years (median roughly 9.5 years) and mostly children and adolescents, were included in the cohort. To assess genetic influence on V and J gene usage, the study compared TCR beta repertoires within and across 16 monozygotic twin pairs with cystic fibrosis.

The twin pairs came from the European Cystic Fibrosis Twin and Sibling Study Cohort, which recruited patients from more than 150 CF clinics across 14 European countries. Zygosity and CFTR genotype were verified in-house, with zygosity tested by multiplex PCR of nine short tandem repeat loci. Peripheral blood was taken from each twin, and clinical parameters were recorded on the day of blood sampling. Phenol/chloroform extraction was used to isolate genomic DNA from peripheral blood cells, and the DNA was then kept in TE buffer at 4 degrees C. CDR1 KGHSY and CDR2 FQNENV were looked up in the germline V gene. From its cysteine to its phenylalanine, the CDR3 spans 15 amino acids. The entry retains the CDR3 DNA only, 45 bases that are in frame from base 1. V was cut back by 4 bases and J by 1 base, leaving a gap of 11 bases between them. With respect to this clone: Which antigen it targets is not known. No base quality values were provided; no much bigger clone lies one nucleotide off.

TCR beta CDR3 regions were amplified by multiplex PCR using the immunoSEQ immune profiling system, following the manufacturer's instructions. Sequencing was performed on an Illumina NextSeq system. The paper's processing steps were these. The immunoSEQ Analyzer platform handled processing of the sequence data, and clonality was calculated by taking the square root of Simpson's index of productive rearrangements. Jensen-Shannon distance served as the measure of similarity in V and J usage, while OLGA was used to compute CDR3 generation probabilities. The immuneACCESS database (August 2020) and VDJdb (December 2020) were searched for shared CDR3 sequences. Held by TCRdb, this immuneACCESS table contains in-frame sequences only and omits some clones. Under half of the omission traces to an unresolved V gene where checked; the cause of the rest is unknown. V and J calls and clone size are given by that table; D and trimming were obtained from the DNA. The sample yields about 20,000 clones; 95% to 98% were counted once. 1.9% of the sample is taken by the ten largest.

What the study reported, not specific to this receptor: Only a small cohort was studied, and no association of shared CDR3 numbers with age, concordance or disease severity was found. V gene usage was most similar to the co-twin in 13 of 16 pairs, and J usage was most similar to the co-twin in 8 of 16 pairs, which suggests genetic constraints. Simpson clonality was generally low (median about 0.01), which suggests a naive-dominated repertoire, and clonality was higher in the most severely affected patients. Monozygotic CF twin pairs shared significantly more nucleotide-identical clonotypes within each pair than unrelated CF individuals shared with one another (P = 0.000026, Mann-Whitney).

This clonotype was obtained from a woman younger than 45 with cystic fibrosis. The chain is encoded by TRBV16 joined to TRBJ2-1, and the D gene may be TRBD1, 6 bases matching. Sequencing was performed on blood. Read as DNA, the sequence is TGTGCCAGCAGCCGAGGACAGCTATCCTACAATGAGCAGTTCTTC. This encodes CASSRGQLSYNEQFF.